The rows below give T cell receptor beta chains drawn from one sample of a study of low-dose radiotherapy and immunotherapy resistance in tumors. TCRdb redid the calling of the reads with MiXCR, one entry per CDR3 protein. The sample records around 100,000 distinct CDR3 sequences, 20% being singletons. Here the sequenced sample was PBMCs, taken after low-dose radiotherapy plus immunotherapy. These TCRs come from a female donor with ovarian cancer. Both conserved end residues are part of each CDR3. D genes are given only for firm matches. Rows may omit the clone size; those that give it use once, few, many or a size class.

D gene	V gene	CDR3 length	clone size	J gene	CDR3 DNA	CDR3 protein
NA	TRBV11-2	15	NA	TRBJ2-7	TGTGCCAGCAGCTTAGGTCAGGGCCCCTCCTACGAGCAGTACTTC	CASSLGQGPSYEQYF
TRBD2	TRBV11-3	16	many	TRBJ2-5	TGTGCCAGCAGCCCCCTAGCGGGAGGGGCCTCAGAGACCCAGTACTTC	CASSPLAGGASETQYF
TRBD2	TRBV7-9	12	many	TRBJ2-1	TGTGCCAGCGGGGTGGGGGGGAATGAGCAGTTCTTC	CASGVGGNEQFF
TRBD2	TRBV4-1	18	many	TRBJ2-2	TGCGCCAGCAGCCAACCCTTAGCGGGGGGGCGTAGGACCGGGGAGCTGTTTTTT	CASSQPLAGGRRTGELFF
NA	TRBV7-9	16	many	TRBJ2-5	TGTGCCAGCAGCTCCCCCCCTTACAGGGCACAAGAGACCCAGTACTTC	CASSSPPYRAQETQYF
NA	TRBV19	12	many	TRBJ2-2	TGTGCCAGTCGGCCTGTCACCGGGGAGCTGTTTTTT	CASRPVTGELFF
NA	TRBV15	13	many	TRBJ2-7	TGTGCCACCAGCAGAGAAGGCAGCCGCGAGCAGTACTTC	CATSREGSREQYF
TRBD2	TRBV7-2	19	many	TRBJ2-3	TGTGCCAGCAGCTTAGCGCGCATTCCGACTAGCGGGGCGGCAGATACGCAGTATTTT	CASSLARIPTSGAADTQYF
NA	TRBV19	13	many	TRBJ2-7	TGTGCCAGTAGTTTGAGGGCTTCCTACGAGCAGTACTTC	CASSLRASYEQYF
NA	TRBV5-1	13	NA	TRBJ2-7	TGCGCCAGCAGCTTGGACGGGGGCGGTGAGCAGTACTTC	CASSLDGGGEQYF
NA	TRBV19	14	many	TRBJ2-2	TGTGCCAGTAGTTCCCAGTGGGCTTCCGGGGAGCTGTTTTTT	CASSSQWASGELFF
TRBD2	TRBV7-9	17	many	TRBJ2-5	TGTGCCAGCACCCTAGGCCGAAGTAGCGGGGGTCGGGAGACCCAGTACTTC	CASTLGRSSGGRETQYF
TRBD2	TRBV20-1	13	many	TRBJ2-1	TGCAGCCCGATAGCGGGAGGGTACAATGAGCAGTTCTTC	CSPIAGGYNEQFF
NA	TRBV7-2	14	many	TRBJ2-7	TGTGCCAGCAGCTTAGGGAGGGGGCAAGGCGAGCAGTACTTC	CASSLGRGQGEQYF
TRBD2	TRBV19	15	many	TRBJ2-1	TGTGCCAGTAGATTAGCGGGGGGGCCCGACAATGAGCAGTTCTTC	CASRLAGGPDNEQFF
NA	TRBV29-1	11	many	TRBJ2-1	TGCAGCGTTGAGCGTCCACCTGAGCAGTTCTTC	CSVERPPEQFF
TRBD2	TRBV20-1	15	NA	TRBJ2-3	TGCAGTGCTAGAGGGACTAGCGGGGGGGCCGTCACGCAGTATTTT	CSARGTSGGAVTQYF
NA	TRBV4-1	16	NA	TRBJ2-5	TGTGCCAGCAGCCAAGACTCGTTCGGAGCCCAAGAGACCCAGTACTTC	CASSQDSFGAQETQYF
NA	TRBV9	17	many	TRBJ2-2	TGTGCCAGCAGCGTAGCTCCCAGGGGGCGCGGGGGCGGGGAGCTGTTTTTT	CASSVAPRGRGGGELFF
NA	TRBV7-2	14	few	TRBJ1-6	TGTGCCAGCAGCTTCTCGGGCATTAGATCACCCCTCCACTTT	CASSFSGIRSPLHF
NA	TRBV19	13	many	TRBJ1-1	TGTGCCAGTAGTGTCCGGGCGCACACTGAAGCTTTCTTT	CASSVRAHTEAFF
NA	TRBV4-2	15	NA	TRBJ1-2	TGTGCCAGCAGCCAAGATCGGGGGCAGCATTATGGCTACACCTTC	CASSQDRGQHYGYTF
TRBD1	TRBV27	14	NA	TRBJ2-7	TGTGCCTCAAGGTCGGCAGGGGGCTCCTACGAGCAGTACTTC	CASRSAGGSYEQYF
TRBD1	TRBV20-1	16	many	TRBJ2-5	TGCAGTGCTGGGGGACAGGGGTTAAGGTACCAAGAGACCCAGTACTTC	CSAGGQGLRYQETQYF
NA	TRBV7-2	16	NA	TRBJ1-3	TGTGCCAGCAGCTTAGGCACTACAAGCTCTGGAAACACCATATATTTT	CASSLGTTSSGNTIYF
NA	TRBV27	14	many	TRBJ2-2	TGTGCCAGCAGTTTGCGGAACCGGGCCGGGGAGCTGTTTTTT	CASSLRNRAGELFF
TRBD2	TRBV19	16	many	TRBJ2-3	TGTGCCAGTAGTATCGTCCTAGCGGGAGGTCATAATACGCAGTATTTT	CASSIVLAGGHNTQYF
TRBD2	TRBV2	15	many	TRBJ2-5	TGTGCCAGGGGACTAGCGGAGACCTCCCAAGAGACCCAGTACTTC	CARGLAETSQETQYF
TRBD2	TRBV7-9	15	many	TRBJ2-7	TGTGCCAGCAGCTTAGCACTAGCGGGAGGCCACGAGCAGTACTTC	CASSLALAGGHEQYF
NA	TRBV5-1	13	many	TRBJ2-3	TGCGCCAGCAGCTTGGTCATGGCAGATACGCAGTATTTT	CASSLVMADTQYF
NA	TRBV7-8	13	NA	TRBJ1-5	TGTGCCAGCAGCTTATTGGACGGGGGGCCCCAGCATTTT	CASSLLDGGPQHF
NA	TRBV19	15	many	TRBJ1-5	TGTGCCAGTAGTACAACAGTTTATAGCAATCAGCCCCAGCATTTT	CASSTTVYSNQPQHF
NA	TRBV19	14	many	TRBJ1-5	TGTGCCAGTAGTAACCTTGGGAGTGGTCAGCCCCAGCATTTT	CASSNLGSGQPQHF
NA	TRBV19	13	many	TRBJ2-2	TGTGCCAGTAAGACCCTGGAAACCGGGGAGCTGTTTTTT	CASKTLETGELFF
NA	TRBV11-2	15	many	TRBJ2-7	TGTGCCAGCAGACCCACTAGGGCCAAGTTCTACGAGCAGTACTTC	CASRPTRAKFYEQYF
NA	TRBV5-5	15	many	TRBJ2-5	TGTGCCAGCAGCTTGCTTCCGGGCCCGCTAGAGACCCAGTACTTC	CASSLLPGPLETQYF
NA	TRBV2	13	many	TRBJ1-5	TGTGCCAGCAGTGCGGAGGGCAATCAGCCCCAGCATTTT	CASSAEGNQPQHF
NA	TRBV2	14	many	TRBJ2-1	TGTGCCAGCAGTGGGCAGGGGATCAGGGATGAGCAGTTCTTC	CASSGQGIRDEQFF
NA	TRBV3-1	15	many	TRBJ2-6	TGTGCCAGCAGCCAAACGGCTTCTGGGGCCAACGTCCTGACTTTC	CASSQTASGANVLTF
NA	TRBV28	20	NA	TRBJ2-1	NA	CASSIYLCSVGQGAYNEQFF
NA	TRBV30	14	NA	TRBJ1-6	TGTGCCTGGAGTAGGGGGACTTATAATTCACCCCTCCACTTT	CAWSRGTYNSPLHF
NA	TRBV4-3	15	many	TRBJ1-1	TGCGCCAGCAGATCAACAGGTGGGGGGGGCACTGAAGCTTTCTTT	CASRSTGGGGTEAFF
NA	TRBV7-9	13	many	TRBJ1-1	TGTGCCAGCAGCTTAGACACCGGAACTGAAGCTTTCTTT	CASSLDTGTEAFF
NA	TRBV2	14	NA	TRBJ2-7	TGTGCCAGCAGTGTTCTTGTTAGCACCTACGAGCAGTACTTC	CASSVLVSTYEQYF
NA	TRBV29-1	13	NA	TRBJ1-1	TGCAGCGTTGATGAGGCCCCACACACTGAAGCTTTCTTT	CSVDEAPHTEAFF
NA	TRBV4-3	16	many	TRBJ2-6	TGCGCCAGCAGCCAGGGGGATAGCTCTGGGGCCAACGTCCTGACTTTC	CASSQGDSSGANVLTF
TRBD1	TRBV6-2/TRBV6-3	17	NA	TRBJ1-4	TGTGCCAGCAGTTTTGGTCCGTTGGGACAGGGAGATGAAAAACTGTTTTTT	CASSFGPLGQGDEKLFF
NA	TRBV3-1	13	few	TRBJ2-2	TGTGCCAGCAGCCCCAGCCCCGCCGGGGAGCTGTTTTTT	CASSPSPAGELFF
NA	TRBV7-9	13	NA	TRBJ2-1	TGTGCCAGCAGCTTAGAGGCTTCCAATGAGCAGTTCTTC	CASSLEASNEQFF
TRBD1	TRBV24-1	15	many	TRBJ2-5	TGTGCCACCAGTCCAGGGACAGGGGGCAGGGAGACCCAGTACTTC	CATSPGTGGRETQYF
NA	TRBV7-2	14	many	TRBJ2-7	TGTGCCAGCAGCTTAGCCATCCCTTCCTACGAGCAGTACTTC	CASSLAIPSYEQYF
NA	TRBV28	15	many	TRBJ1-2	TGTGCCAGCAGTCAACACCTATCGGACCAATATGGCTACACCTTC	CASSQHLSDQYGYTF
TRBD2	TRBV20-1	15	many	TRBJ2-1	TGCAGTGCGCAAACATCTAGCGGCCCTTACAATGAGCAGTTCTTC	CSAQTSSGPYNEQFF
NA	TRBV5-4	14	many	TRBJ1-1	TGTGCCAGCAGCCTACCTGGACAGAACACTGAAGCTTTCTTT	CASSLPGQNTEAFF